The present entry profiles one TCR beta chain with its context. What it binds is unknown. Germline V lookup: CDR1 MNHEY, CDR2 SVGAGI. The ends were cut back, 7 bases at V and 4 bases at J, with 16 bases in the middle. The CDR3 spans 14 residues. The data were produced by immunoSEQ multiplex PCR, yet TCRdb's version contains in-frame clones alone and is incomplete. The repertoire includes tens of thousands of clones, approximately 80% of them detected once, and 18% sits in the top ten. This sample was taken from a study of T cell responses to AZD1222 COVID-19 vaccine. Regarding the study as a whole: Most donors were white British, females outnumbered males, and clonal diversity was possibly underestimated. There were vaccine-associated CD4 TCRs across spike, dominant at 160-218 and 743-854.

The material sequenced was peripheral blood, taken 28 days after the second AZD1222 dose. The TCR comes from an adult who received the AZD1222 COVID-19 vaccine. The rearrangement uses TRBV6-5 and TRBJ1-2, with D perhaps matching TRBD1 (5 bases). Here the CDR3 DNA reads TGTGCCAGCATCATTGGCAGGGCCGGCTATGGCTACACCTTC. Translation: CASIIGRAGYGYTF.